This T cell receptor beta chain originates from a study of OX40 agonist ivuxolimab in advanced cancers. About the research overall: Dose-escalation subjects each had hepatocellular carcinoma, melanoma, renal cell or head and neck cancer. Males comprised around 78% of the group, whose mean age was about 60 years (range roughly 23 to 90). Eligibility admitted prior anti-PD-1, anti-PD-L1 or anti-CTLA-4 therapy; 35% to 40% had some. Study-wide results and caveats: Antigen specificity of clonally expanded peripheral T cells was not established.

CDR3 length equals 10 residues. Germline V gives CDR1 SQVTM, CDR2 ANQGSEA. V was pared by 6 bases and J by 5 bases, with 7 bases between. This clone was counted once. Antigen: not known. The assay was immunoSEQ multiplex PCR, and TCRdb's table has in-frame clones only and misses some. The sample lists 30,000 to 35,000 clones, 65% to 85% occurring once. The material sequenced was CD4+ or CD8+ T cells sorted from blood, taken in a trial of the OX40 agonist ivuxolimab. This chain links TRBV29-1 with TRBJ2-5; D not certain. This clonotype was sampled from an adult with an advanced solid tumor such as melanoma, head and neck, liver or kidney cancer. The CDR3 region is CSVGRETQYF. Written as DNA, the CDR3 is TGCAGCGTAGGTCGGGAGACCCAGTACTTC.